The TCR beta chain under discussion was sequenced for a study of shared clonotypes between healthy human individuals. Germline CDR1 SGHRS, CDR2 YFSETQ. V was clipped by 5 bases and J by 9 bases; unmatched bases: 9. The CDR3 is 14 residues long. Assay: immunoSEQ multiplex PCR; the TCRdb copy retains only in-frame clones and omits some. This table holds over a million clones, roughly 74% found once. The rearrangement links TRBV5-1 to TRBJ2-4, with 9 positions matching TRBD2. This receptor was taken from a man aged 18-30 years in good health. Some clones in this sample may be carry-over from other donors' samples. Input material: memory CD4+ T cells from PBMCs. The subset: CD45RA-negative fraction. The DNA of the CDR3 is TGCGCCAGCAGATCCGGGACTAGCAGTTTCATTCAGTACTTC. Translated: CASRSGTSSFIQYF.